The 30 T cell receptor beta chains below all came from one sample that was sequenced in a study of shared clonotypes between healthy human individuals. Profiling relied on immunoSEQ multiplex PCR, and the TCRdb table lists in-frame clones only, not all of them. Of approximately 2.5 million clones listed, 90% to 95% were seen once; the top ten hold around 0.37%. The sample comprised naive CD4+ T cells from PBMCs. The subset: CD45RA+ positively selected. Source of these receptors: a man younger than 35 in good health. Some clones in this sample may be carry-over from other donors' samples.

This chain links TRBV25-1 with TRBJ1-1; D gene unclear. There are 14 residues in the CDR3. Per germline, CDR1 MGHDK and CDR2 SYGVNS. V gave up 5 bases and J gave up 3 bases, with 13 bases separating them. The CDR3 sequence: CASSRNWGDTEAFF. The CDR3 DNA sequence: TGTGCCAGCAGTCGGAACTGGGGTGACACTGAAGCTTTCTTT.

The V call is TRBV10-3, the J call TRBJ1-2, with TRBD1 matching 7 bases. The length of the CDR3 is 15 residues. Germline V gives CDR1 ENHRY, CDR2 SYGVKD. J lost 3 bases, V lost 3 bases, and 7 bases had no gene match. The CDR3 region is CAISEKGAIDYGYTF. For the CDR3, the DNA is TGTGCCATCAGTGAAAAGGGGGCCATCGACTATGGCTACACCTTC.

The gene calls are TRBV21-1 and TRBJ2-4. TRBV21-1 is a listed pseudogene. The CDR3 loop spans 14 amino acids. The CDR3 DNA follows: TGTGCCAGCATTTGGAAGGGTGTCAAAAACATTCAGTACTTC. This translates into CASIWKGVKNIQYF.

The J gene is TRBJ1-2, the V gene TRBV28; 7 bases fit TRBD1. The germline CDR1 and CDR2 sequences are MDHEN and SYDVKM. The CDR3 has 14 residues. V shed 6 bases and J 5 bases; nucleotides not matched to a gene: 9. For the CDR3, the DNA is TGTGCCAGCAGGGAGACAGGGATCGGGTATGGCTACACCTTC. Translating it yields CASRETGIGYGYTF.

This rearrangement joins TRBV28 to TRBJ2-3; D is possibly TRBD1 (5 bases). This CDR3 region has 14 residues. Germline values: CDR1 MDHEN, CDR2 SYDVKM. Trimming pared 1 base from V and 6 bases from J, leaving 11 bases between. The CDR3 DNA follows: TGTGCCAGCAGTTTATTCAGGGAAGAGGATACGCAGTATTTT. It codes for CASSLFREEDTQYF.

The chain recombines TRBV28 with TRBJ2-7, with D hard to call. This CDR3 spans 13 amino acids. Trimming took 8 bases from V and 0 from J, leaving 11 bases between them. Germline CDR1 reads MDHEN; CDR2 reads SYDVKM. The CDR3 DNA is TGTGCCAGCCTTGCCAGGTCCTCCTACGAGCAGTACTTC. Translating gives CASLARSSYEQYF.

For the CDR3, the DNA is TGCGCCAGCAGCGAAATCTCTAGCGGGAGGCTCGACGAGCAGTACTTC. This codes for CASSEISSGRLDEQYF. V gene TRBV10-1 combines with J gene TRBJ2-7, with TRBD2 identical over 11 bases. Germline assignment: CDR1 WNHNN and CDR2 SYGVQD (reference sequence). This CDR3 spans 16 amino acids. Losses at the gene ends were 6 bases for V and 5 bases for J; bases not matched to a gene: 12.

CDR3 residues: CASSPQGWNTEAFF. As DNA, the CDR3 is TGTGCCAGCAGCCCACAGGGATGGAACACTGAAGCTTTCTTT. The rearrangement uses TRBV7-2 and TRBJ1-1, with D possibly TRBD1 on 6 matching bases. CDR3 length: 14 residues. The V and J ends lost 5 bases and 1 base respectively, with 11 bases between them. The V gene's germline CDR1 is SGHTA and CDR2 FQGNSA.

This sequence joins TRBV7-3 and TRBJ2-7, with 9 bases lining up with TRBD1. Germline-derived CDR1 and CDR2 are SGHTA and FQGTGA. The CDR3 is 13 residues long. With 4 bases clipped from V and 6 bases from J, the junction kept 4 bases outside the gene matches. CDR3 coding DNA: TGTGCCAGCAGCTCCGGGACAGGGTCCGAGCAGTACTTC. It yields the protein CASSSGTGSEQYF.

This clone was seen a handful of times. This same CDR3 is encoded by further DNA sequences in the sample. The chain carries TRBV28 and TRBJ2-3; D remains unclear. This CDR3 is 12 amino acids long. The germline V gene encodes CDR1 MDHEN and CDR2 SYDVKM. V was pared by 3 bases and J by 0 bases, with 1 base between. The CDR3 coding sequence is TGTGCCAGCAGTTTTAGCACAGATACGCAGTATTTT. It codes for CASSFSTDTQYF.

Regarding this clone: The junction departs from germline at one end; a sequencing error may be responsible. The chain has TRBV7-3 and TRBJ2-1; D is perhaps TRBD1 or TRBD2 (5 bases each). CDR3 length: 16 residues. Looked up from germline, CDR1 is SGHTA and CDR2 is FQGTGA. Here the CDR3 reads CASSLTGTGIGNEQFF. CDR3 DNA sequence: TGTGCCAGCAGCCTAACTGGGACGGGAATTGGCAATGAGCAGTTCTTC.

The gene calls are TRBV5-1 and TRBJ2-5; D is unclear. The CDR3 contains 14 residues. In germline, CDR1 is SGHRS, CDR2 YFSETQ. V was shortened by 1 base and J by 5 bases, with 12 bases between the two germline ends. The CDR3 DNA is TGCGCCAGCAGCTTGCTGGGCCAGGAGGAGACCCAGTACTTC. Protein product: CASSLLGQEETQYF.

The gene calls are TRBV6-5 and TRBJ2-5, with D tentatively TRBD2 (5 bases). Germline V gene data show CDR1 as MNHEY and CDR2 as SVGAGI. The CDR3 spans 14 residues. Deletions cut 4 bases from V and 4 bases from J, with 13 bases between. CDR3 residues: CASSSFGVGETQYF. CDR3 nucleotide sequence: TGTGCCAGCAGTTCGTTCGGGGTTGGAGAGACCCAGTACTTC.

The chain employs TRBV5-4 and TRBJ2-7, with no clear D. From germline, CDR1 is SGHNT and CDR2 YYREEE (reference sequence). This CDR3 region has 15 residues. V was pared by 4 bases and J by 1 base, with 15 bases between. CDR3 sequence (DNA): TGTGCCAGCAGCGGACCCGGGCTGGGTTCCTACGAGCAGTACTTC. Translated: CASSGPGLGSYEQYF.

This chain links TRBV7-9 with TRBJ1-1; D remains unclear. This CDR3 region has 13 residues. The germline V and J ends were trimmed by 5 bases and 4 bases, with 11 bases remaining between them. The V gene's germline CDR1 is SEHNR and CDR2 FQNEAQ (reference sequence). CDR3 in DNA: TGTGCCAGCAGCCCCGAGTTCGTCACTGAAGCTTTCTTT. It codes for CASSPEFVTEAFF.

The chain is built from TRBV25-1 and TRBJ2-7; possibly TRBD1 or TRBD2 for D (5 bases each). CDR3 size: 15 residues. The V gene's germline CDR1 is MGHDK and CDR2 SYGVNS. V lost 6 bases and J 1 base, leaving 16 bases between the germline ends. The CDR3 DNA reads TGTGCCAGCAGAGTACAGGAGCGGTTATCCTACGAGCAGTACTTC. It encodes CASRVQERLSYEQYF.

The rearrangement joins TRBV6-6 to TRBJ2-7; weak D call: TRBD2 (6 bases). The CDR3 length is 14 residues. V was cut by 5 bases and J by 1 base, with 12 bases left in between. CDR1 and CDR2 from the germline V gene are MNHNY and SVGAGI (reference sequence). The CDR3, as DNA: TGTGCCAGCAGTAACCGGGACTGGTCCTACGAGCAGTACTTC. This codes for CASSNRDWSYEQYF.

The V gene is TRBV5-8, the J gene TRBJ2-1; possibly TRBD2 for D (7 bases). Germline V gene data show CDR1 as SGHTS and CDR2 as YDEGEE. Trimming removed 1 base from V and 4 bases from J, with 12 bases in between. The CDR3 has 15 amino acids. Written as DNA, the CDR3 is TGTGCCAGCAGCTTGAGGGGGGGCAAGTACAATGAGCAGTTCTTC. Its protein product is CASSLRGGKYNEQFF.

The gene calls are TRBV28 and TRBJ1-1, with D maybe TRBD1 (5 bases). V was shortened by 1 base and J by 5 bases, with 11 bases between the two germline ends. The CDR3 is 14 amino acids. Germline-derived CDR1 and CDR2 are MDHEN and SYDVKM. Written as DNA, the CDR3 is TGTGCCAGCAGTTTATACCCGGGGGGGACTGAAGCTTTCTTT. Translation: CASSLYPGGTEAFF.

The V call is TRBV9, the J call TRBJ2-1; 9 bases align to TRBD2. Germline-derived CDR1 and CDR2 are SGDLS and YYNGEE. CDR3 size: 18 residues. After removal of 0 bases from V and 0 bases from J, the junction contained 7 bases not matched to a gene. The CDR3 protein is CASSVGPPLAGSYNEQFF. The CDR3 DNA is TGTGCCAGCAGCGTAGGCCCTCCACTAGCGGGCTCCTACAATGAGCAGTTCTTC.

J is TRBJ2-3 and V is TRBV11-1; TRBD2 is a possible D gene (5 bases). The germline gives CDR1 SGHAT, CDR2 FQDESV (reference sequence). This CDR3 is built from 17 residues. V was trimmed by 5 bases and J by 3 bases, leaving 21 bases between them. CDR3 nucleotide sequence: TGTGCCAGCAGCCCCCCCCCGGGAAAGGGAGAAACAGATACGCAGTATTTT. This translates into CASSPPPGKGETDTQYF.

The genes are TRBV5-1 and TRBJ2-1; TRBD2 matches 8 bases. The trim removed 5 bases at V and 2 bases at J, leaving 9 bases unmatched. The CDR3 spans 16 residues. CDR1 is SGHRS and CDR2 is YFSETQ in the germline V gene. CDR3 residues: CASRASGSAAYNEQFF. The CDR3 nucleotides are TGCGCCAGCAGGGCCAGCGGGAGTGCAGCCTACAATGAGCAGTTCTTC. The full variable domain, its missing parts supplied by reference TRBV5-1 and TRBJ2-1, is KAGVTQTPRYLIKTRGQQVTLSCSPISGHRSVSWYQQTPGQGLQFLFEYFSETQRNKGNFPGRFSGRQFSNSRSEMNVSTLELGDSALYLCASRASGSAAYNEQFFGPGTRLTVL.

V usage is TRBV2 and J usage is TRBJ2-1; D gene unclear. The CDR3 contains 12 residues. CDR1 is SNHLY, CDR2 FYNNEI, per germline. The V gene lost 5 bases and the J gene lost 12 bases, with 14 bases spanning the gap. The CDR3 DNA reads TGTGCCAGCAGTCCCCAGGCTCTTGGGCAGTTCTTC. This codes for CASSPQALGQFF.

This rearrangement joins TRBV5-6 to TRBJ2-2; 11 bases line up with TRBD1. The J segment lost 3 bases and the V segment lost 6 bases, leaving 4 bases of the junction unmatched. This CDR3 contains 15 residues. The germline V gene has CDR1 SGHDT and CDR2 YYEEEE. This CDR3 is CASIPGQGDTGELFF. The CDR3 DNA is TGTGCCAGCATCCCGGGACAGGGGGACACCGGGGAGCTGTTTTTT.

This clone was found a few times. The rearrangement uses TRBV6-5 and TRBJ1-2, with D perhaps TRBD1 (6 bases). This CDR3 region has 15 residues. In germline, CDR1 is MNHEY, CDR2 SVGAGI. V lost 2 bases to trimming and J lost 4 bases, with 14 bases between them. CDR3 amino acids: CASSYQDSPSYGYTF. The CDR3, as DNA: TGTGCCAGCAGTTACCAGGACAGTCCTTCCTATGGCTACACCTTC.

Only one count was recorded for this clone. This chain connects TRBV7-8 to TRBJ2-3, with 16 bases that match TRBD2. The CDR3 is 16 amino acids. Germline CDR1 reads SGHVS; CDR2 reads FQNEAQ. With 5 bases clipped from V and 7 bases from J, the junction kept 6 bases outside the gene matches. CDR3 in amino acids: CASSPGTSGREYTQYF. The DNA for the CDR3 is TGTGCCAGCAGCCCCGGGACTAGCGGGAGGGAATATACGCAGTATTTT.

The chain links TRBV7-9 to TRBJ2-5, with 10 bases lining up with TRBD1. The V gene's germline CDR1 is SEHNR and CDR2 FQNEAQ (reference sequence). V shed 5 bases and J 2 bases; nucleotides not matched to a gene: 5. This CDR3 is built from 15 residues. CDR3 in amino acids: CASSRGQGGQETQYF. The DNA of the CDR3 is TGTGCCAGCAGCCGCGGACAGGGGGGACAAGAGACCCAGTACTTC.

The CDR3 spells CASSFWGDTQYF. The CDR3 bases are TGTGCCAGCAGCTTCTGGGGAGATACGCAGTATTTT. The V call is TRBV5-4, the J call TRBJ2-3; D not resolved. Germline V gives CDR1 SGHNT, CDR2 YYREEE (reference sequence). Trimming took off 2 bases at V and 5 bases at J, with 6 bases between the two ends. The CDR3 totals 12 residues.

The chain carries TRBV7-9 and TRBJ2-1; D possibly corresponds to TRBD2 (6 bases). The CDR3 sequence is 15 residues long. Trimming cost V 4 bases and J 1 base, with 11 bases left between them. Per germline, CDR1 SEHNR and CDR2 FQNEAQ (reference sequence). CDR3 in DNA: TGTGCCAGCAGCTCAGTAGCGGAATCCTACAATGAGCAGTTCTTC. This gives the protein CASSSVAESYNEQFF.

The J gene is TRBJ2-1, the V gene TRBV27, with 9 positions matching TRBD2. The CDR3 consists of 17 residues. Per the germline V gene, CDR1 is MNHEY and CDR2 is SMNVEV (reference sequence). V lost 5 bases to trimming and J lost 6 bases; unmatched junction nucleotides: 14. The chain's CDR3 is CASSPSPGLAKVNEQFF. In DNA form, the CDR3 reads TGTGCCAGCAGTCCATCTCCGGGACTAGCAAAAGTCAATGAGCAGTTCTTC.